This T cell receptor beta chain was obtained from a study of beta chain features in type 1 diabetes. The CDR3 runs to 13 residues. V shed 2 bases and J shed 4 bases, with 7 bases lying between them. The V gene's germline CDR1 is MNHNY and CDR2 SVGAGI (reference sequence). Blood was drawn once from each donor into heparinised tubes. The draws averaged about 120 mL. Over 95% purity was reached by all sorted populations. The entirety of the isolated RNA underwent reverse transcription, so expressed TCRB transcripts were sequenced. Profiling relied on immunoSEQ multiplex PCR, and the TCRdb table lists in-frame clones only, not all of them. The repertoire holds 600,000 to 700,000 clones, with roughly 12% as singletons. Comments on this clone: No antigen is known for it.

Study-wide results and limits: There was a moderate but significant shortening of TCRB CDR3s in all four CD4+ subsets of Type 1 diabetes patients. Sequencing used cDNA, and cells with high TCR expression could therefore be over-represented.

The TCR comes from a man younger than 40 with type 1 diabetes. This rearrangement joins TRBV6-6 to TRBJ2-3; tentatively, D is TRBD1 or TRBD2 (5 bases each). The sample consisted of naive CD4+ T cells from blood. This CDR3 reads CASSYGGPDTQYF. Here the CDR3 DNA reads TGTGCCAGCAGTTACGGGGGACCAGATACGCAGTATTTT.